This T cell receptor beta chain was sequenced for a study of PD-1 blockade in classical Hodgkin lymphoma. Points from the study as a whole: Unlike CD8+ TCR diversity, which did not rise significantly by C4D1, CD4+ TCR diversity did. Newly diagnosed patients were reported to exhibit reduced baseline TCR diversity relative to healthy donors. Still unresolved is the cause of the repertoire differences, which may be disease activity or prior therapy.

Time point given: cycle 4 day 1 (C4D1), after more than 5 weeks of nivolumab. Brentuximab vedotin exposure varied, and every patient relapsed after autologous stem cell transplantation. Regarding this clone: Its antigen is not known.

Deletions cut 4 bases from V and 3 bases from J, with 10 bases between. The CDR3 extends over 13 amino acids. The germline CDR1 and CDR2 sequences are SQVTM and ANQGSEA. The method was immunoSEQ multiplex PCR; TCRdb's version includes in-frame clones alone and lacks a portion of them. The sample consists of tens of thousands of clones, over 65% of them appearing once. The chain uses TRBV29-1 and TRBJ1-3; D gene unclear. The source was peripheral blood mononuclear cells (PBMCs), collected before the fourth cycle of nivolumab. The receptor comes from a human donor with classical Hodgkin lymphoma. The CDR3 coding sequence is TGCAGCGTTGGGGCAGGAAATGGAAACACCATATATTTT. This encodes CSVGAGNGNTIYF. The variable domain in full, with the rest retrieved from reference TRBV29-1 and TRBJ1-3, is SAVISQKPSRDICQRGTSLTIQCQVDSQVTMMFWYRQQPGQSLTLIATANQGSEATYESGFVIDKFPISRPNLTFSTLTVSNMSPEDSSIYLCSVGAGNGNTIYFGEGSWLTVV.